The 11 T cell receptor beta chains below come from one sample, sequenced in a study of T cell responses to AZD1222 COVID-19 vaccine. Produced via immunoSEQ multiplex PCR; TCRdb's table is partial and in-frame only. The sample consists of about 78,000 clones, roughly 90% of them appearing once. Sequencing was performed on peripheral blood, taken on day 0 of MenACWY control vaccination. The receptors were sampled from an adult in good health.

This rearrangement joins TRBV7-3 to TRBJ2-1; 14 bases agree with TRBD2. This CDR3 has 16 residues. J gave up 6 bases and V 5 bases, and 6 bases lay outside the gene matches. The germline gives CDR1 SGHTA, CDR2 FQGTGA. Here the CDR3 DNA reads TGTGCCAGCAGCCCTGGGACTAGCGGGGGCCTCAATGAGCAGTTCTTC. Protein product: CASSPGTSGGLNEQFF.

The V and J genes are TRBV18 and TRBJ2-2, with D possibly TRBD1 on 6 matching bases. The CDR3 contains 15 residues. Per germline, CDR1 KGHSH and CDR2 LQKENI. V lost 2 bases, J lost 2 bases, and 9 bases lay in between. CDR3 residues: CASSPGTPNTGELFF. Here the CDR3 DNA reads TGTGCCAGCTCACCAGGGACACCCAACACCGGGGAGCTGTTTTTT.

This sequence joins TRBV27 and TRBJ1-1; 8 bases match TRBD1. V gave up 5 bases and J gave up 5 bases; unmatched junction bases: 13. This CDR3 has 16 residues. Germline loops: CDR1 MNHEY, CDR2 SMNVEV (reference sequence). The CDR3 protein is CASSPSRAGGFTEAFF. For the CDR3, the DNA is TGTGCCAGCAGTCCCTCCCGGGCAGGGGGCTTTACTGAAGCTTTCTTT.

V gene TRBV6-5 combines with J gene TRBJ1-1; maybe TRBD1 (5 bases). CDR3 size: 15 residues. Trimming stripped 3 bases from V and 0 bases from J, with 11 bases between. The germline CDR1 and CDR2 sequences are MNHEY and SVGAGI. DNA for the CDR3: TGTGCCAGCAGTTATGGGGGGGGTATGAACACTGAAGCTTTCTTT. Translated: CASSYGGGMNTEAFF.

V usage is TRBV5-8 and J usage is TRBJ1-2, with 9 bases aligning to TRBD1. This CDR3 has 16 amino acids. Germline V CDR1 and CDR2: SGHTS, YDEGEE. Trimming cost V 2 bases and J 6 bases; bases outside gene matches: 11. This chain's CDR3 is CASSFRDRAKADGYTF. The DNA of the CDR3 is TGTGCCAGCAGCTTCCGGGACAGGGCTAAGGCGGATGGCTACACCTTC.

The chain links TRBV15 to TRBJ2-3; unclear D gene. The V gene lost 4 bases and the J gene lost 5 bases, with 10 bases spanning the gap. The CDR3 runs 13 residues. CDR1 LNHNV and CDR2 YYDKDF come from the germline V gene (reference sequence). CDR3 region: CATSITRLDTQYF. CDR3 bases: TGTGCCACCAGCATTACCCGCTTAGATACGCAGTATTTT.

The gene calls are TRBV4-3 and TRBJ1-6; no clear D. CDR3 length: 14 residues. V gave up 0 bases and J gave up 6 bases, with 6 bases separating them. The germline CDR1 and CDR2 sequences are LGHNA and YSLEER. The CDR3 is CASSQEWANSPLHF. In nucleotides, the CDR3 is TGCGCCAGCAGCCAAGAATGGGCTAATTCACCCCTCCACTTT.

V gene TRBV27 combines with J gene TRBJ1-1; weak D call: TRBD1 (5 bases). CDR1 is MNHEY and CDR2 is SMNVEV in the germline V gene (reference sequence). With 6 bases removed from V and 4 bases from J, the gap between germline ends came to 15 bases. The CDR3 spans 14 residues. The CDR3 loop is CASRTGLRGTEAFF. The CDR3 DNA sequence: TGTGCCAGCAGGACGGGACTGCGAGGCACTGAAGCTTTCTTT.

The chain joins TRBV7-9 to TRBJ1-1; TRBD1 is a possible D gene (5 bases). V lost 5 bases to trimming and J lost 1 base, with 8 bases between them. The germline gives CDR1 SEHNR, CDR2 FQNEAQ (reference sequence). The CDR3 is 13 residues long. In nucleotides, the CDR3 is TGTGCCAGCAGCCGAACAGGGAACACTGAAGCTTTCTTT. As protein: CASSRTGNTEAFF.

The CDR3 bases are TGTGCCAGCAGCTTAGGGGGCTCCTACAATGAGCAGTTCTTC. Translated: CASSLGGSYNEQFF. This chain joins TRBV7-3 and TRBJ2-1; possibly TRBD1 or TRBD2 for D (5 bases each). Trimming pared 2 bases from V and 0 bases from J, leaving 5 bases between. The germline CDR1 and CDR2 sequences are SGHTA and FQGTGA. The CDR3 extends over 14 amino acids. The full variable domain, completed using reference TRBV7-3 and TRBJ2-1, is GAGVSQTPSNKVTEKGKYVELRCDPISGHTALYWYRQSLGQGPEFLIYFQGTGAADDSGLPNDRFFAVRPEGSVSTLKIQRTERGDSAVYLCASSLGGSYNEQFFGPGTRLTVL.

J is TRBJ2-1 and V is TRBV19; 9 bases fit TRBD2. V lost 5 bases, J lost 8 bases, and 7 bases stayed unmatched. This CDR3 is built from 14 residues. The germline CDR1 and CDR2 sequences are LNHDA and SQIVND (reference sequence). CDR3 sequence: CASSDGLAIDEQFF. The CDR3 region has the DNA TGTGCCAGTAGTGACGGACTAGCGATCGATGAGCAGTTCTTC.